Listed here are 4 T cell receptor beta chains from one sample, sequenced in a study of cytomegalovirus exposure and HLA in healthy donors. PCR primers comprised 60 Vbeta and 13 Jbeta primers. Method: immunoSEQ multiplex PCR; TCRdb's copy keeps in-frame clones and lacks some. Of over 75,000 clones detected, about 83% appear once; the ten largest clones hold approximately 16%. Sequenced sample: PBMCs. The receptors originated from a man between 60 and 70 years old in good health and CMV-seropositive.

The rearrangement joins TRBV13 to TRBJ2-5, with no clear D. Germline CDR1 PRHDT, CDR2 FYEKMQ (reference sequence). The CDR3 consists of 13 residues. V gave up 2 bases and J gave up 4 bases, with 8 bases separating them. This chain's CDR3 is CASSLRLLETQYF. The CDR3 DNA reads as TGTGCCAGCAGCTTACGACTGTTAGAGACCCAGTACTTC.

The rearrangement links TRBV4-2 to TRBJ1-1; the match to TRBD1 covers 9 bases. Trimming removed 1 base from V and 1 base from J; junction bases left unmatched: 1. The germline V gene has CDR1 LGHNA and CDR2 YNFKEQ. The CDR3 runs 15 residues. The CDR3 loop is CASSQADRGNTEAFF. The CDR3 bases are TGTGCCAGCAGCCAAGCGGACAGGGGGAACACTGAAGCTTTCTTT.

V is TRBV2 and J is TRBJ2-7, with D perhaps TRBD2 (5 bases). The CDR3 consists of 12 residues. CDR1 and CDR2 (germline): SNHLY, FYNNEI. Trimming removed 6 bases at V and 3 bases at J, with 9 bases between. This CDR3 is CASRPGSYEQYF. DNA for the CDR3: TGTGCCAGCAGACCGGGGAGCTACGAGCAGTACTTC. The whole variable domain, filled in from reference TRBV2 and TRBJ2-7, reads EPEVTQTPSHQVTQMGQEVILRCVPISNHLYFYWYRQILGQKVEFLVSFYNNEISEKSEIFDDQFSVERPDGSNFTLKIRSTKLEDSAMYFCASRPGSYEQYFGPGTRLTVT.

Here the CDR3 reads CASSLELADEQFF. In nucleotides, the CDR3 is TGCGCCAGCAGCTTGGAACTAGCGGATGAGCAGTTCTTC. The V call is TRBV5-1, the J call TRBJ2-1; TRBD2 agrees at 8 bases. The CDR3 is made up of 13 amino acids. Germline CDR1 reads SGHRS; CDR2 reads YFSETQ. Trimming removed 0 bases from V and 8 bases from J; junction bases left unmatched: 1.